The clone carrying this T cell receptor beta chain was recorded at least ten times. This entry belongs to a study of T cells in Graves' hyperthyroidism and ophthalmopathy. Germline trimming cut 0 bases from V and 0 bases from J; bases unmatched to any gene: 5. The germline gives CDR1 MNHEY, CDR2 SVGAGI. CDR3 length: 17 amino acids. Amplification yielded TCR beta CDR3 regions, with RNA transcripts as the source. The study used the HTBI primer set for a first-round RT-PCR of the TCR CDR3. TCRdb fed the multiplex PCR reads into MiXCR, producing one record per CDR3 protein. Among around 340,000 distinct CDR3 sequences listed, about a sixth were seen once. The sample, blood from the first hyperthyroidism diagnosis, precedes any ophthalmopathy symptoms.

The sequence came from a woman aged 25 to 39 with Graves' hyperthyroidism that later progressed to Graves' ophthalmopathy. The chain has TRBV6-5 and TRBJ2-5; TRBD1 agrees at 9 bases. Sample: blood. The CDR3 here is CASSYSIGQGNQETQYF. For the CDR3, the DNA is TGTGCCAGCAGTTACTCGATCGGACAGGGGAACCAAGAGACCCAGTACTTC.